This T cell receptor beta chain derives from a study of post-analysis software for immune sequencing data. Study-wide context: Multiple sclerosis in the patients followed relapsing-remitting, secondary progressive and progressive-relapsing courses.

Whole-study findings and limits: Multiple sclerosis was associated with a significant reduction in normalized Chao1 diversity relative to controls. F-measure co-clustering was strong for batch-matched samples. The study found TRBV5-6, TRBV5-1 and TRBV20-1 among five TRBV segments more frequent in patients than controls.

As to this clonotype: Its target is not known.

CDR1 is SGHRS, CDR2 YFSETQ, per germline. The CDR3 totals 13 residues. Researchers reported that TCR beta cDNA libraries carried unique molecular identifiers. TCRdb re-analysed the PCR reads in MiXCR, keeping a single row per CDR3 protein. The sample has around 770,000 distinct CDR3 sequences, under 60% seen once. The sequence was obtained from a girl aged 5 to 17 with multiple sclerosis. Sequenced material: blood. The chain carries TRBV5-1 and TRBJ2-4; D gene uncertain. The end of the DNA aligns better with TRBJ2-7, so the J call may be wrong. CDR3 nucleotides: TGCGCCAGCAGCTTGTATCTGGGTACCGAGCAGTACTTC. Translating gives CASSLYLGTEQYF.